This TCR beta chain comes out of a study of Ad26.COV2.S vaccination and SARS-CoV-2 variants. Study-level information: Donor got 5x10^10 or 1x10^11 viral particles of Ad26.COV2.S.

Treatment denoted: about 20 received Ad26.COV2.S at low or high dose, single or two shots; 5 received placebo; per-sample allocation not given. It was on day 63 after the first vaccine or placebo injection that samples were taken. As for this clone: Its antigen is unknown.

The data were produced by immunoSEQ multiplex PCR, yet TCRdb's version contains in-frame clones alone and is incomplete. The sample has 430,000 or so clones; about 93% are singletons. The study, taken as a whole, reports: Responses of T cells in total may have been underestimated by the TCR breadth and depth analyses. Vaccinated and placebo-treated recipients had similar non-spike TCR breadth. Vaccine recipients showed a spike-specific TCR breadth that was higher than in placebo recipients.

The clonotype originates from a person between 18 and 65 years old who received the Ad26.COV2.S COVID-19 vaccine or a placebo. This specimen was peripheral blood, taken in a trial of Ad26.COV2.S vaccine versus placebo.

For the CDR3, the DNA is TGTGCCAGCAGTACAAACAGTAATGAAAAACTGTTTTTT. Translating it yields CASSTNSNEKLFF. This chain links TRBV12-3 or TRBV12-4 with TRBJ1-4; D remains unclear. This CDR3 has 13 residues. V lost 5 bases to trimming and J lost 4 bases, with 8 bases between them.